This TCR beta chain emerged from a study of patients and donors after allogeneic stem cell transplantation. Using its own MiXCR run on the RT-PCR reads, TCRdb lists one record per CDR3 protein. This sample has approximately 430,000 distinct CDR3 sequences, with roughly 17% found just once. The sample taken for sequencing was blood, either unsorted or a sorted T cell fraction (not recorded which). The origin of this receptor is a human donor who was either an allogeneic HSCT recipient or a stem cell or donor lymphocyte infusion donor (not recorded which). It is not recorded whose cells these are; they may come from a transplant donor.

The CDR3 coding sequence is TGTGCCATTTGGACTAGCGGGGGAGATACGCAGTATTTT. The encoded protein is CAIWTSGGDTQYF. The genes are TRBV12-3 or TRBV12-4 and TRBJ2-3; 13 positions match TRBD2. The junction had 3 bases not matched to a gene; V was cut back by 10 bases and J by 5 bases. The CDR3 contains 13 residues.